The present T cell receptor beta chain was sequenced within a study of blood T cells in healthy people across ages. Through a sample-barcoded 5' primer and a J-beta primer mix, a second PCR was run for about 7 to 12 cycles. TCRdb redid the calling of the 5' RACE reads with MiXCR, one entry per CDR3 protein. Of about 1,400,000 distinct CDR3 sequences listed, 42% are singletons. Unmatched junction bases numbered 5, after V lost 0 bases and J lost 7 bases. The CDR3 loop spans 14 amino acids. Germline CDR1 DFQATT, CDR2 SNEGSKA (reference sequence). The rearrangement uses TRBV20-1 and TRBJ2-1, with 8 bases that match TRBD2. The receptor's source is a woman aged 18-29 years in good health. The sample consisted of blood. The CDR3 DNA sequence: TGCAGTGCTAGAGATAGAGCGGGAGTGAATGAGCAGTTCTTC. Translating it yields CSARDRAGVNEQFF.